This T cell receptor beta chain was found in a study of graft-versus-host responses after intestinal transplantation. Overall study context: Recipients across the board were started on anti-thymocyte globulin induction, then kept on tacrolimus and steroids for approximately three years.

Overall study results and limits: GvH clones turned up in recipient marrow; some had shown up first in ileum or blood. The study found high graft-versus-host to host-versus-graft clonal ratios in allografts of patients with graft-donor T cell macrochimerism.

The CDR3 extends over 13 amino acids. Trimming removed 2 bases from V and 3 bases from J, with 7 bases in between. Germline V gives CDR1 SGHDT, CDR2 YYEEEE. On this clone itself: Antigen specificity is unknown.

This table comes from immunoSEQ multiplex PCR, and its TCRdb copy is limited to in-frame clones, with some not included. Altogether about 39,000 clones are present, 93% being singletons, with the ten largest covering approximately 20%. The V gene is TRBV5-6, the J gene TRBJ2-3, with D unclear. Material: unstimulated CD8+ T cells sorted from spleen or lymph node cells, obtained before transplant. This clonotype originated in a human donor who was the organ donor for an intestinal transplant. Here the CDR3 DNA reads TGTGCCAGCAGCTTAGCACCAACAGATACGCAGTATTTT. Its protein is CASSLAPTDTQYF.